This T cell receptor (beta chain) came from a study of T-cell memory formation after mild COVID-19. The V end lost 4 bases, the J end lost 8 bases, and 17 bases lay between the germline ends. There are 14 residues in the CDR3. CDR1 is SGHTA and CDR2 is FQGNSA in the germline V gene. TCRdb itself ran the 5' RACE reads through MiXCR, one entry per CDR3 protein. Altogether about 170,000 distinct CDR3 sequences are present, approximately 13% being singletons, with the ten largest covering approximately 3.3%. This TCR was recovered from a man aged 18 to 30 who had mild COVID-19 (a few samples of this study predate the infection). Cell type and time point are not known. The J gene is TRBJ1-2, the V gene TRBV7-2; maybe TRBD1 (5 bases). The sample consisted of PBMCs or a T cell subset sorted from them (not recorded which). DNA for the CDR3: TGTGCCAGCAGCTCCTATCGGGACGGCAAAGGCTACACCTTC. Translating gives CASSSYRDGKGYTF.